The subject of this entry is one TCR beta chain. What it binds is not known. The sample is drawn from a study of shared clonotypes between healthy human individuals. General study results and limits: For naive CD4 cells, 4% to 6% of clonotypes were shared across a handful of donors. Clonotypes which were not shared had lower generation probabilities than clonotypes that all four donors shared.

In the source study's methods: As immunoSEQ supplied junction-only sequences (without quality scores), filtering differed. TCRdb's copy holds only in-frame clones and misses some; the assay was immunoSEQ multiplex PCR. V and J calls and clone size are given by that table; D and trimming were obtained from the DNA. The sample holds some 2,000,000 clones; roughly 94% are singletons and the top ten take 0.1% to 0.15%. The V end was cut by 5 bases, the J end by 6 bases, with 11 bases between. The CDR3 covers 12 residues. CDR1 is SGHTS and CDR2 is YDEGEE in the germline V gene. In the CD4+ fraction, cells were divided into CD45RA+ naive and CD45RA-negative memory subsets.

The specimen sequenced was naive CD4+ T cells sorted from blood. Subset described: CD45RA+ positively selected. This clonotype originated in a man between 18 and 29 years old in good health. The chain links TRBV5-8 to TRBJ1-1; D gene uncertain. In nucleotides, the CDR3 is TGTGCCAGCAGACTTAACGGGGCTGAAGCTTTCTTT. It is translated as CASRLNGAEAFF.